What follows describes a single TCR beta chain. Antigen: not known. TCRdb keeps only in-frame clones here, not all; method: immunoSEQ multiplex PCR. The top ten hold roughly 1.6% of the sample, which has just over 150,000 clones, 90% seen once. The CDR3 runs 15 residues. The germline V gene encodes CDR1 SNHLY and CDR2 FYNNEI. V was shortened by 5 bases and J by 0 bases, with 11 bases between the two germline ends. The sample belongs to a study of T cell responses to AZD1222 COVID-19 vaccine. Findings and caveats of the study: Scientists sampled the repertoires only once the peak T cell response had passed. Baseline seropositivity occurred in only 5 to 7 AZD1222 recipients.

The sequencing here drew on peripheral blood, taken 28 days after the second AZD1222 dose. J is TRBJ1-5 and V is TRBV2; tentatively, D is TRBD1 (5 bases). The sequence was obtained from an adult who received the AZD1222 COVID-19 vaccine. The CDR3 DNA reads TGTGCCAGCAGTTACAGGCGCGGTAGCAATCAGCCCCAGCATTTT. As protein: CASSYRRGSNQPQHF.